These T cell receptor beta chains were read from a single sample in a study of blood T cell repertoires in COVID-19. Clones were sequenced by immunoSEQ multiplex PCR, and TCRdb holds only the in-frame ones, with some missing. This sample yields 490,000 or so clones, of which 88% are seen a single time; about 1.7% belongs to the top ten. Sequences were obtained from PBMCs or T cells enriched from blood (not recorded which). All receptors come from a woman aged 40 to 50 who had recovered from COVID-19. Both conserved end residues are trimmed from each CDR3.

V gene	J gene	CDR3 protein
TRBV29-1	TRBJ2-3	SVRRSGSSPSTDTQY
TRBV27	TRBJ2-7	ASGQGPSYEQY
TRBV19	TRBJ2-2	ASSMTSDTTGELF
TRBV19	TRBJ2-5	ASSTSGSTPPRQETQY
TRBV11-2	TRBJ2-7	ASSLLGYSYEQY
TRBV19	TRBJ1-1	ATGTGGVSSEAF
TRBV15	TRBJ1-5	ATSRDNPGGSGQPQH
TRBV30	TRBJ2-3	AWSSGGGNTQY
TRBV18	TRBJ1-2	ASSRLRDNDYGYT
TRBV9	TRBJ2-1	ASSHDPGLAGRVNEQF
TRBV27	TRBJ2-7	ASSPSGGDLLYEQY
TRBV2	TRBJ2-1	ASSERSGTSGNEQF
TRBV2	TRBJ1-5	ASSWTVSNQPQH
TRBV19	TRBJ1-5	ASSSQDKNQPQH
TRBV5-8	TRBJ2-1	ASNRDRGRFDEQF
TRBV7-9	TRBJ1-5	ASSQRGAEPQH
TRBV7-2	TRBJ2-4	ASSLAQRTSKQNIQY
TRBV27	TRBJ1-1	ASSLYGQMNTEAF
TRBV2	TRBJ2-3	ASSSLAGGSTDTQY
TRBV12-3/TRBV12-4	TRBJ2-1	ASSRELNEQF
TRBV11-2	TRBJ2-7	ASSNPGLEAYEQY
TRBV9	TRBJ1-6	ASSVEWGRGVSPLH
TRBV14	TRBJ2-3	ASSQGLAGDTDTQY
TRBV12-3/TRBV12-4	TRBJ2-5	ASVLAGEGTQY
TRBV18	TRBJ2-1	ASSRTSSYNEQF
TRBV6-5	TRBJ1-5	ASSIGQPQPQH
TRBV6-5	TRBJ1-1	ASSYLGQFEAF
TRBV21-1	TRBJ2-7	ASSKAPSPSGRGGGPYEQY
TRBV5-8	TRBJ1-2	ASSLEGAGYSYT
TRBV7-9	TRBJ2-3	ASSLSGVDTQY
TRBV13	TRBJ2-7	ASSLGRAWDYSYEQY
TRBV18	TRBJ2-6	ASSPFRASGANVLT
TRBV30	TRBJ1-2	AWSEPPGRGDYGYT
TRBV13	TRBJ2-1	ASSLWDRALGEQF
TRBV7-2	TRBJ2-1	ASSSTGGGYNEQF
TRBV11-2	TRBJ2-1	ASSADRDNEQF
TRBV2	TRBJ2-3	ASSGLAGDTQY
TRBV11-1	TRBJ1-5	ASSAGVNQPQH
TRBV7-6	TRBJ1-1	ASSLASGQGFHAF
TRBV12-3/TRBV12-4	TRBJ2-7	ASSPGTNYEQY